Below, 21 T cell receptor beta chains from the same sample are listed, as sequenced in a study of OX40 agonist ivuxolimab in advanced cancers. Some clones are missing from TCRdb's copy, which holds only in-frame ones; the method was immunoSEQ multiplex PCR. The top ten hold 0.8% to 1% of the sample, which has fewer than 80,000 clones, roughly 85% seen once. This material consisted of CD4+ or CD8+ T cells sorted from blood, taken in a trial of the OX40 agonist ivuxolimab. These receptors were collected from an adult with an advanced solid tumor such as melanoma, head and neck, liver or kidney cancer.

The rearrangement links TRBV6-6 to TRBJ1-5; tentatively, D is TRBD1 (6 bases). The CDR3 has 14 residues. CDR1 is MNHNY and CDR2 is SVGAGI in the germline V gene (reference sequence). V was cut by 5 bases and J by 0 bases, with 8 bases left in between. The CDR3 spells CASSRQASNQPQHF. The CDR3 coding sequence is TGTGCCAGCAGTCGACAGGCTAGCAATCAGCCCCAGCATTTT.

The chain combines TRBV10-3 with TRBJ2-3; 8 bases align to TRBD1. The CDR3 has 17 amino acids. The J segment lost 5 bases and the V segment lost 8 bases, leaving 18 bases of the junction unmatched. The V gene's germline CDR1 is ENHRY and CDR2 SYGVKD. The CDR3 region is CAIADLRGRGAIDTQYF. CDR3 sequence (DNA): TGTGCCATCGCTGACCTCAGGGGGCGCGGAGCCATAGATACGCAGTATTTT.

The gene calls are TRBV7-9 and TRBJ2-7; weak D call: TRBD1 (6 bases). The CDR3 loop spans 16 amino acids. Trimming stripped 0 bases from V and 2 bases from J, with 14 bases between. CDR1 and CDR2 (germline): SEHNR, FQNEAQ (reference sequence). The CDR3 coding sequence is TGTGCCAGCAGCTTAGCGCTTCGCAGGGGCGCCTACGAGCAGTACTTC. Protein: CASSLALRRGAYEQYF.

The chain couples TRBV5-1 to TRBJ1-1; D is unclear. Germline lookup yields CDR1 SGHRS and CDR2 YFSETQ. The V and J ends lost 6 bases and 0 bases respectively, with 9 bases between them. The CDR3 spans 13 residues. The CDR3 nucleotides read TGCGCCAGCACCTCGACACTGAACACTGAAGCTTTCTTT. Its translation is CASTSTLNTEAFF.

V and J are TRBV15 and TRBJ2-1, with D perhaps TRBD1 (6 bases). Germline-derived CDR1 and CDR2 are LNHNV and YYDKDF (reference sequence). V was cut by 0 bases and J by 3 bases, with 9 bases left in between. The length of the CDR3 is 15 residues. The CDR3: CATSRDDRRYNEQFF. In DNA, the CDR3 is TGTGCCACCAGCAGAGATGACAGGCGCTACAATGAGCAGTTCTTC. The entire variable domain, with the rest obtained from reference TRBV15 and TRBJ2-1, is as follows: DAMVIQNPRYQVTQFGKPVTLSCSQTLNHNVMYWYQQKSSQAPKLLFHYYDKDFNNEADTPDNFQSRRPNTSFCFLDIRSPGLGDTAMYLCATSRDDRRYNEQFFGPGTRLTVL.

This clone was observed a handful of times. The rearrangement uses TRBV4-3 and TRBJ1-1, with 7 bases fitting TRBD1. Germline lookup yields CDR1 LGHNA and CDR2 YSLEER. The CDR3 loop spans 15 amino acids. Unmatched junction bases numbered 7, after V lost 4 bases and J lost 2 bases. CDR3 protein: CASSRQTGFNTEAFF. The CDR3 coding sequence is TGCGCCAGCAGCCGTCAGACAGGGTTCAACACTGAAGCTTTCTTT.

The chain employs TRBV29-1 and TRBJ1-5, with no clear D. Germline lookup yields CDR1 SQVTM and CDR2 ANQGSEA. The CDR3 has 12 residues. V was pared by 7 bases and J by 4 bases, with 11 bases between. The CDR3 loop is CSGGESNQPQHF. DNA of the CDR3: TGCAGCGGCGGGGAATCAAATCAGCCCCAGCATTTT.

This chain uses TRBV28 with TRBJ1-1, with D possibly being TRBD1 (5 bases). The germline V gene has CDR1 MDHEN and CDR2 SYDVKM. This CDR3 region has 12 residues. V was shortened by 8 bases and J by 2 bases, with 9 bases between the two germline ends. CDR3 nucleotide sequence: TGTGCCAGCTGGGACCCAAACACTGAAGCTTTCTTT. It yields the protein CASWDPNTEAFF.

This chain joins TRBV6-5 and TRBJ1-4, with a tentative D call TRBD1 (5 bases). The ends were cut back, 3 bases at V and 4 bases at J, with 12 bases in the middle. This CDR3 is built from 15 residues. The germline V gene has CDR1 MNHEY and CDR2 SVGAGI. CDR3: CASSYGTGVNEKLFF. The CDR3 DNA follows: TGTGCCAGCAGTTATGGGACGGGAGTTAATGAAAAACTGTTTTTT.

This chain uses TRBV2 with TRBJ2-5, with TRBD2 as a possible D gene (5 bases). The CDR3 contains 14 residues. V shed 0 bases and J shed 2 bases, with 7 bases lying between them. Germline V CDR1 and CDR2: SNHLY, FYNNEI. The DNA of the CDR3 is TGTGCCAGCAGTGAAGCTCTAGCTCAAGAGACCCAGTACTTC. Its translation: CASSEALAQETQYF.

The genes are TRBV19 and TRBJ2-4; a possible D gene is TRBD1 (6 bases). Germline V gives CDR1 LNHDA, CDR2 SQIVND (reference sequence). Trimming took 6 bases from V and 1 from J, leaving 10 bases between them. This CDR3 spans 14 amino acids. The CDR3: CASRPTGAKNIQYF. DNA of the CDR3: TGTGCCAGTAGACCCACAGGGGCCAAAAACATTCAGTACTTC.

The chain carries TRBV30 and TRBJ2-7; 7 bases align to TRBD1. The CDR3 extends over 13 amino acids. V was pared by 1 base and J by 9 bases, with 9 bases of the junction left unmatched. Germline CDR1 reads GTSNPN; CDR2 reads SVGIG (reference sequence). The CDR3 sequence: CAWSGQGYDGQYF. The CDR3 DNA is TGTGCCTGGAGTGGACAGGGCTACGATGGGCAGTACTTC.

The gene calls are TRBV6-1 and TRBJ1-5; D is ambiguous. The length of the CDR3 is 14 residues. CDR1 is MNHNS, CDR2 SASEGT, per germline. V lost 6 bases to trimming and J lost 0 bases, with 9 bases between them. This chain's CDR3 is CASSGAGSNQPQHF. The CDR3 DNA sequence: TGTGCCAGCAGCGGCGCGGGTAGCAATCAGCCCCAGCATTTT.

The V and J genes are TRBV5-1 and TRBJ2-3; 11 bases agree with TRBD2. Trimming removed 2 bases from V and 1 base from J; junction bases left unmatched: 0. This CDR3 comprises 15 residues. Per the germline V gene, CDR1 is SGHRS and CDR2 is YFSETQ. The CDR3 region has the DNA TGCGCCAGCAGCTTACTAGCGGGAGGCACAGATACGCAGTATTTT. This sequence encodes CASSLLAGGTDTQYF.

The CDR3 bases are TGTGCCAGCAGCCCCCGGGACAGGGCGAGCGGCGAGCAGTACTTC. Translating it yields CASSPRDRASGEQYF. This rearrangement joins TRBV9 to TRBJ2-7; 9 bases are a match to TRBD1. The CDR3 spans 15 residues. Germline CDR1 reads SGDLS; CDR2 reads YYNGEE. With 4 bases clipped from V and 6 bases from J, the junction kept 11 bases outside the gene matches. The full variable domain, its missing parts supplied by reference TRBV9 and TRBJ2-7, is DSGVTQTPKHLITATGQRVTLRCSPRSGDLSVYWYQQSLDQGLQFLIQYYNGEERAKGNILERFSAQQFPDLHSELNLSSLELGDSALYFCASSPRDRASGEQYFGPGTRLTVT.

This chain joins TRBV18 and TRBJ2-7; 10 bases are shared with TRBD1. Germline V gene sequence: CDR1 KGHSH, CDR2 LQKENI. The CDR3 covers 16 residues. V shed 3 bases and J 3 bases; nucleotides not matched to a gene: 8. The CDR3 is CASSPPGTGDNYEQYF. In DNA, the CDR3 is TGTGCCAGCTCACCGCCCGGGACAGGGGACAACTACGAGCAGTACTTC. Complete variable domain (other parts from reference TRBV18 and TRBJ2-7): NAGVMQNPRHLVRRRGQEARLRCSPMKGHSHVYWYRQLPEEGLKFMVYLQKENIIDESGMPKERFSAEFPKEGPSILRIQQVVRGDSAAYFCASSPPGTGDNYEQYFGPGTRLTVT.

The rearrangement uses TRBV4-2 and TRBJ1-5; D is possibly TRBD1 (6 bases). V lost 5 bases to trimming and J lost 0 bases, with 11 bases between them. The CDR3 covers 15 residues. From germline, CDR1 is LGHNA and CDR2 YNFKEQ. CDR3 nucleotides: TGTGCCAGCAGCGAACAGGGAAATAGCAATCAGCCCCAGCATTTT. The encoded protein is CASSEQGNSNQPQHF.

The chain joins TRBV19 to TRBJ1-1; no reliable D call. The CDR3 consists of 14 residues. V dropped 3 bases and J dropped 4 bases, with 12 bases sitting between them. In germline, CDR1 is LNHDA, CDR2 SQIVND (reference sequence). This CDR3 reads CASSIRHGSTEAFF. The CDR3 DNA sequence: TGTGCCAGTAGTATTCGGCACGGGAGCACTGAAGCTTTCTTT.

With respect to this clone: Other DNA sequences in the sample encode the same CDR3. V and J are TRBV4-2 and TRBJ2-7, with D perhaps TRBD2 (6 bases). V was clipped by 0 bases and J by 7 bases, with 16 bases between them. The V gene's germline CDR1 is LGHNA and CDR2 YNFKEQ. This CDR3 region has 15 residues. CDR3 in DNA: TGTGCCAGCAGCCAAGATCGGGGGACGCGACCTGAGCAGTACTTC. The encoded protein is CASSQDRGTRPEQYF.

The chain recombines TRBV6-5 with TRBJ2-4, with 9 bases identical to TRBD1. CDR3 length: 12 amino acids. Germline V gives CDR1 MNHEY, CDR2 SVGAGI. Trimming cost V 7 bases and J 16 bases; bases outside gene matches: 11. The CDR3 is CASIAATGGFYF. CDR3 bases: TGTGCCAGCATCGCAGCGACAGGGGGTTTTTACTTC.

J is TRBJ1-5 and V is TRBV18, with D unclear. Trimming took off 3 bases at V and 6 bases at J, with 9 bases between the two ends. CDR3 length: 13 amino acids. CDR1 is KGHSH, CDR2 LQKENI, per germline. CDR3 DNA sequence: TGTGCCAGCTCACCCGGGGAAAGTCAGCCCCAGCATTTT. As protein: CASSPGESQPQHF.